These T cell receptor beta chains were read from a single sample in a study of blood T cell repertoires in COVID-19. The repertoire was sequenced with immunoSEQ multiplex PCR; TCRdb's copy has only in-frame clones and lacks some. The sample contains 350,000 to 450,000 clones, roughly 86% of which appear only once. The sample consisted of peripheral blood. Receptors were obtained from a human donor in a cohort sampled during active COVID-19. Each CDR3 is given with its conserved first and last residue. A D gene is named only where the DNA matches it firmly. A clone size is listed for some rows: how often the clone was seen (once, few, many), or a class if it is expanded.

DNA: TGTGCCAGCAGCCCGAAGACAGGGGCGGTCGCCGGGGAGCTGTTTTTT
CDR3: CASSPKTGAVAGELFF
D: TRBD1
V: TRBV5-4
length: 16
size: once
J: TRBJ2-2

DNA: TGTGCCAGTAGTATTCTCCGGAACACCGGGGAGCTGTTTTTT
CDR3: CASSILRNTGELFF
D: .
V: TRBV19
length: 14
size: .
J: TRBJ2-2

DNA: TGTGCCAGCAGTGCCGGAGGAACAGGGTTAGGTGAGCAGTTCTTC
CDR3: CASSAGGTGLGEQFF
D: .
V: TRBV28
length: 15
size: .
J: TRBJ2-1

DNA: TGTGCCATCAGTGATGGGCCTTCCTCGGGGTTCGAGCAGTACTTC
CDR3: CAISDGPSSGFEQYF
D: .
V: TRBV10-3
length: 15
size: .
J: TRBJ2-7

DNA: TGTGCCAGTAGTACGTACAATGAGCAGTTCTTC
CDR3: CASSTYNEQFF
D: .
V: TRBV19
length: 11
size: .
J: TRBJ2-1

DNA: TGTGCCAGCAGCCAAGGGGGAACGGGGTCCTCGGAGACCCAGTACTTC
CDR3: CASSQGGTGSSETQYF
D: .
V: TRBV3-1/TRBV3-2
length: 16
size: .
J: TRBJ2-5

DNA: TGTGCCATCAGTGTCTCCGGGACAGACTCCTACAATGAGCAGTTCTTC
CDR3: CAISVSGTDSYNEQFF
D: TRBD1
V: TRBV10-3
length: 16
size: .
J: TRBJ2-1

DNA: TGTGCCTGGAGTGTGGTGACAGGGGGCGGCGAGCAGTACTTC
CDR3: CAWSVVTGGGEQYF
D: TRBD1
V: TRBV30
length: 14
size: .
J: TRBJ2-7

DNA: TGTGCCAGCGGGGCGGGAGGACCCTACGAGCAGTACTTC
CDR3: CASGAGGPYEQYF
D: TRBD2
V: TRBV7-9
length: 13
size: once
J: TRBJ2-7

DNA: TGTGCCAGCAGGGGACAGGGTGGAGATAATTCACCCCTCCACTTT
CDR3: CASRGQGGDNSPLHF
D: TRBD1
V: TRBV3-1/TRBV3-2
length: 15
size: few
J: TRBJ1-6

DNA: TGTGCCAGCAGCTTACCAGAACGTCAGGCCAGCCTGAACACCGGGGAGCTGTTTTTT
CDR3: CASSLPERQASLNTGELFF
D: .
V: TRBV7-2
length: 19
size: .
J: TRBJ2-2

DNA: TGTGCCAGCAGTTCCCAGCAGGGGGTTAGGTCTGGAAACACCATATATTTT
CDR3: CASSSQQGVRSGNTIYF
D: TRBD1
V: TRBV11-2
length: 17
size: .
J: TRBJ1-3

DNA: TGCGCCAGCAGCCAAACCGCGACTAGCGGTAGCACAGATACGCAGTATTTT
CDR3: CASSQTATSGSTDTQYF
D: TRBD2
V: TRBV4-1
length: 17
size: .
J: TRBJ2-3

DNA: TGTGCCTGGAGGGCCCCGGGGACAGGGGTTGGCGAGCAGTACTTC
CDR3: CAWRAPGTGVGEQYF
D: TRBD1
V: TRBV30
length: 15
size: .
J: TRBJ2-7

DNA: TGTGCCAGCAGTACCTCAGGGTCGGCTTTGATGTACTTC
CDR3: CASSTSGSALMYF
D: .
V: TRBV6-2/TRBV6-3
length: 13
size: .
J: TRBJ2-7

DNA: TGTGCCAGCAGCAAAGTCCGACCAGGGGTGGGAGATAGCAATCAGCCCCAGCATTTT
CDR3: CASSKVRPGVGDSNQPQHF
D: .
V: TRBV21-1
length: 19
size: .
J: TRBJ1-5

DNA: TGTGCCAGCAGTGAAGCGGGACTAGCGGGGGGGTACAATGAGCAGTTCTTC
CDR3: CASSEAGLAGGYNEQFF
D: TRBD2
V: TRBV2
length: 17
size: .
J: TRBJ2-1

DNA: TGTGCCAGCAGCCCGGGACTAGCGGAGACAGATACGCAGTATTTT
CDR3: CASSPGLAETDTQYF
D: TRBD2
V: TRBV7-9
length: 15
size: .
J: TRBJ2-3

DNA: TGTGCCAGCAGCCAAGTCCAACGGGTGGGAGAGACCCAGTACTTC
CDR3: CASSQVQRVGETQYF
D: .
V: TRBV3-1/TRBV3-2
length: 15
size: .
J: TRBJ2-5

DNA: TGTGCCAGCAGCTTTTGGAGCGGGAGGCACACCGGGGAGCTGTTTTTT
CDR3: CASSFWSGRHTGELFF
D: TRBD2
V: TRBV7-2
length: 16
size: once
J: TRBJ2-2

DNA: TGTGCCTGGAGGGAACCCAGCGCCCGGAGGTATGGCTACACCTTC
CDR3: CAWREPSARRYGYTF
D: .
V: TRBV30
length: 15
size: few
J: TRBJ1-2

DNA: TGTGCCAGCAGCTTAGTAGGGGATAGTCAGCCCCAGCATTTT
CDR3: CASSLVGDSQPQHF
D: .
V: TRBV7-9
length: 14
size: .
J: TRBJ1-5

DNA: TGTTTTACAGGGGACTCTGGAAACACCATATATTTT
CDR3: CFTGDSGNTIYF
D: TRBD1
V: TRBV4-2
length: 12
size: few
J: TRBJ1-3

DNA: TGTGCCAGCAGGTGGACAGGGCTCTCTGGAAACACCATATATTTT
CDR3: CASRWTGLSGNTIYF
D: TRBD1
V: TRBV6-6
length: 15
size: .
J: TRBJ1-3

DNA: TGTGCCACCAGCAGAGATATGGTAGTCTCTGGAAACACCATATATTTT
CDR3: CATSRDMVVSGNTIYF
D: .
V: TRBV15
length: 16
size: .
J: TRBJ1-3

DNA: TGTGCCAGCAGCCGCGGGACGGATACCTACGAGCAGTACTTC
CDR3: CASSRGTDTYEQYF
D: .
V: TRBV3-1/TRBV3-2
length: 14
size: .
J: TRBJ2-7

DNA: TGTGCCAGCAGATCTCGGACAGCCCTAAATTCACCCCTCCACTTT
CDR3: CASRSRTALNSPLHF
D: .
V: TRBV2
length: 15
size: few
J: TRBJ1-6

DNA: TGCAGTGCTAGTTACGAAGGGGGCGGTAAAGCTTTCTTT
CDR3: CSASYEGGGKAFF
D: TRBD1
V: TRBV20-1
length: 13
size: .
J: TRBJ1-1

DNA: TGTGCCAGCAGTGAACTGGCGGGGGCGCGTGGGGGTAGCACAGATACGCAGTATTTT
CDR3: CASSELAGARGGSTDTQYF
D: .
V: TRBV2
length: 19
size: .
J: TRBJ2-3

DNA: TGTGCCAGCAGGGCCCAGGCCGGGAGCGAGCAGTACTTC
CDR3: CASRAQAGSEQYF
D: .
V: TRBV28
length: 13
size: .
J: TRBJ2-7

DNA: TGTGCCAGCAGCTTAGGGTTTGCGCGGGGGTTGGGAGATACGCAGTATTTT
CDR3: CASSLGFARGLGDTQYF
D: TRBD2
V: TRBV7-9
length: 17
size: .
J: TRBJ2-3